These 10 T cell receptor beta chains share one sample of origin, sequenced in a study of response to subunit inactivated influenza vaccine. TCRdb reanalysed the RT-PCR reads using MiXCR and keeps one entry per CDR3 protein. The table records about 780,000 distinct CDR3 sequences, roughly 18% of them present only once. This specimen was PBMCs from blood, taken less than 6 days after vaccination. Receptors were obtained from a man between 50 and 59 years old who received an inactivated influenza vaccine.

This clonotype was counted a few times. V and J are TRBV27 and TRBJ2-5; 8 bases are shared with TRBD1. V gave up 4 bases and J gave up 3 bases; unmatched junction bases: 7. Germline CDR1 MNHEY, CDR2 SMNVEV (reference sequence). This CDR3 contains 15 residues. The CDR3 sequence: CASSWVSTGEETQYF. In DNA form, the CDR3 reads TGTGCCAGCAGTTGGGTATCGACAGGGGAAGAGACCCAGTACTTC.

This clonotype turned up a few times. This chain links TRBV4-3 with TRBJ2-2; 10 bases match TRBD2. Germline V gene sequence: CDR1 LGHNA, CDR2 YSLEER. The CDR3 totals 15 residues. Trimming removed 4 bases from V and 6 bases from J; junction bases left unmatched: 5. The CDR3 nucleotides read TGCGCCAGCAGCCTGGGACTAGCGTCCTCCGGGGAGCTGTTTTTT. Amino acid sequence: CASSLGLASSGELFF.

V gene TRBV9 combines with J gene TRBJ2-3; D is unresolved. Per the germline V gene, CDR1 is SGDLS and CDR2 is YYNGEE. V lost 0 bases to trimming and J lost 0 bases, with 11 bases between them. This CDR3 spans 16 amino acids. This CDR3 reads CASSVENGASTDTQYF. The CDR3 bases are TGTGCCAGCAGCGTAGAGAACGGTGCTAGCACAGATACGCAGTATTTT.

Many counts were recorded for this clonotype. This chain links TRBV12-3 or TRBV12-4 with TRBJ2-5; D possibly corresponds to TRBD1 (6 bases). V was trimmed by 4 bases and J by 0 bases, leaving 9 bases between them. The CDR3 runs to 14 residues. The CDR3 loop is CASSSTGHQETQYF. The CDR3 DNA reads as TGTGCCAGCAGTTCGACAGGTCACCAAGAGACCCAGTACTTC.

The gene calls are TRBV5-4 and TRBJ1-2; 11 bases match TRBD1. The CDR3 length is 15 residues. The V gene end was trimmed by 5 bases and the J gene end by 3 bases; junction bases not matched to a gene: 6. Germline lookup yields CDR1 SGHNT and CDR2 YYREEE (reference sequence). For the CDR3, the DNA is TGTGCCAGCAGTCAGGGACAGGGGGTAGACTATGGCTACACCTTC. This encodes CASSQGQGVDYGYTF. Together with reference TRBV5-4 and TRBJ1-2, the CDR3 gives the full variable domain: ETGVTQSPTHLIKTRGQQVTLRCSSQSGHNTVSWYQQALGQGPQFIFQYYREEENGRGNFPPRFSGLQFPNYSSELNVNALELDDSALYLCASSQGQGVDYGYTFGSGTRLTVV.

The genes are TRBV5-1 and TRBJ2-5; D is ambiguous. Germline V gene sequence: CDR1 SGHRS, CDR2 YFSETQ. The V and J ends lost 0 bases and 5 bases respectively, with 14 bases between them. The CDR3 is made up of 15 amino acids. CDR3 DNA: TGCGCCAGCAGCTTGGACCCACCGAGGAGTGAGACCCAGTACTTC. Its protein is CASSLDPPRSETQYF.

The genes are TRBV12-3 or TRBV12-4 and TRBJ1-1; 10 nucleotides align to TRBD1. Trimming took 8 bases from V and 5 from J; bases not matched to a gene: 5. There are 13 residues in the CDR3. This CDR3 reads CASDWDRGTEAFF. The CDR3 coding sequence is TGTGCCAGCGATTGGGACAGGGGTACTGAAGCTTTCTTT.

The chain has TRBV4-2 and TRBJ2-7; the D gene is possibly TRBD2 (6 bases). This CDR3 spans 14 amino acids. Looked up from germline, CDR1 is LGHNA and CDR2 is YNFKEQ. V was trimmed by 1 base and J by 6 bases, leaving 13 bases between them. The CDR3 DNA sequence: TGTGCCAGCAGCCAAGTCCTATCTAGCGTCGAGCAGTACTTC. As protein: CASSQVLSSVEQYF.

The rearrangement joins TRBV5-1 to TRBJ2-5, with D possibly being TRBD1 or TRBD2 (6 bases each). Trimming removed 0 bases from V and 3 bases from J, with 12 bases in between. The CDR3 is 15 amino acids. CDR1 SGHRS and CDR2 YFSETQ come from the germline V gene. Here the CDR3 DNA reads TGCGCCAGCAGCTTGGGTCGGGGGCCCGAAGAGACCCAGTACTTC. Translating it yields CASSLGRGPEETQYF.

In this sample, this clonotype turned up many times. The chain is built from TRBV12-3 or TRBV12-4 and TRBJ2-3; D gene unclear. Trimming left V 5 bases short and J 5 bases short, with 8 bases between. There are 12 residues in the CDR3. The CDR3 sequence: CASSLPQDTQYF. CDR3 bases: TGTGCCAGCAGTCTACCGCAAGATACGCAGTATTTT.